This TCR beta chain was sequenced for a study of human T cells and chemical hapten exposure. Study at large: In the sensitization step, 2% DPC was placed on approximately 2 cm by approximately 2 cm of upper inner arm skin. Patients received weekly diphenylcyclopropenone doses to the scalp throughout the approximately 24-week study. Patches that contained 0.01% DPC were applied to the upper back and read at 6 days. Study observations and caveats: The formation of large CDR3 similarity clusters by expanded TCRs significantly exceeded that of controls.

The time point here: patch test 1, 2 weeks after DPC sensitization. Treatment noted: therapeutic diphenylcyclopropenone sensitization with weekly scalp DPC. This clonotype was counted at least ten times. Its antigen is still unknown. The CDR3 has 15 residues. CDR1 SGHNT and CDR2 YYREEE come from the germline V gene (reference sequence). Losses at the gene ends were 5 bases for V and 8 bases for J; bases not matched to a gene: 9. One entry per CDR3 protein, called by TCRdb with MiXCR from the RACE reads. The table lists some 380,000 distinct CDR3 sequences, about 4.4% of them singletons, with over 2% in the top ten.

This receptor was obtained from a woman between 45 and 65 years old with alopecia areata. Some clones in this sample may be carry-over from other donors' samples. The chain carries TRBV5-4 and TRBJ1-4, with 10 bases aligning to TRBD1. This sample comprised whole blood, obtained in connection with sensitization to the hapten diphenylcyclopropenone (DPC). The CDR3 DNA sequence: TGTGCCAGCAGTAAGACCGGGACAGGGGACGAAAAACTGTTTTTT. Encoded protein: CASSKTGTGDEKLFF.